The present entry profiles one T cell receptor (beta chain) with its context. The protocol was immunoSEQ multiplex PCR, while the TCRdb copy is restricted to in-frame clones and leaves out a portion. The table records under 250,000 clones, about 91% of them present only once. V shed 1 base and J shed 0 bases, with 10 bases lying between them. The CDR3 sequence is 16 residues long. The germline V gene encodes CDR1 MNHNS and CDR2 SASEGT. The data derive from a study of blood T cell repertoires in COVID-19. Sequencing used peripheral blood. This sequence originates from a woman aged 25-40 years with COVID-19, enrolled during active disease. V gene TRBV6-1 combines with J gene TRBJ2-1, with TRBD1 as a possible D gene (6 bases). The CDR3 nucleotides read TGTGCCAGCAGTGAAGGTCAGGGGTACTCCTACAATGAGCAGTTCTTC. It specifies CASSEGQGYSYNEQFF.